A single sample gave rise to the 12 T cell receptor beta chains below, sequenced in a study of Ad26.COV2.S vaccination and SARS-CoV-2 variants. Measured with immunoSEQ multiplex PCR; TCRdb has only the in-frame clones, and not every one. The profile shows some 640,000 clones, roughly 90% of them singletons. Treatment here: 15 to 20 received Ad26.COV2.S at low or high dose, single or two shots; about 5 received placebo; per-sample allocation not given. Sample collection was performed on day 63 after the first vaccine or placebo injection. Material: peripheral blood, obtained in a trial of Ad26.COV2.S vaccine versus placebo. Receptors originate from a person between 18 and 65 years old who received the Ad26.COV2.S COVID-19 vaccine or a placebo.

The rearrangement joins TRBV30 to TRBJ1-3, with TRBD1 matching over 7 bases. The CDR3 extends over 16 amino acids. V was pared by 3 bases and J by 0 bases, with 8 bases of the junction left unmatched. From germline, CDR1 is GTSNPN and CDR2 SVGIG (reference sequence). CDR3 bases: TGTGCCTGGAGGGGAGGGGGACAGAGCTCTGGAAACACCATATATTTT. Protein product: CAWRGGGQSSGNTIYF.

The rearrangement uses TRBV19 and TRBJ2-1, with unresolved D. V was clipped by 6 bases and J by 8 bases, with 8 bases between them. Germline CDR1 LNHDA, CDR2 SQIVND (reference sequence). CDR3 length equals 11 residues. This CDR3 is CASRRSDEQFF. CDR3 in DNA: TGTGCCAGTAGACGGAGTGATGAGCAGTTCTTC.

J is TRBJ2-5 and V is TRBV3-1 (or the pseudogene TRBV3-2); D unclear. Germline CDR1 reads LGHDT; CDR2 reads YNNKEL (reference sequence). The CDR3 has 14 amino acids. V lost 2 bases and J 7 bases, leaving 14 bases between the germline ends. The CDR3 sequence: CASSQPGPERTQYF. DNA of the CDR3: TGTGCCAGCAGCCAACCAGGACCCGAACGGACCCAGTACTTC.

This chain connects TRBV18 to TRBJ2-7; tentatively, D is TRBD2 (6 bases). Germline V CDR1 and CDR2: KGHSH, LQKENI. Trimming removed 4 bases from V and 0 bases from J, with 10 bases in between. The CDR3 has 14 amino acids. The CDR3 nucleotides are TGTGCCAGCTCACGCGGGGACGGCTCCTACGAGCAGTACTTC. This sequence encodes CASSRGDGSYEQYF.

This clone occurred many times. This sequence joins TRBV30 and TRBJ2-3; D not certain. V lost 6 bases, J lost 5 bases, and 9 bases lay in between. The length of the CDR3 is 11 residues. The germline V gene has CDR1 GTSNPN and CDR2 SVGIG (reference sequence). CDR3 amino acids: CACCRGDTQYF. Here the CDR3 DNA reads TGTGCCTGCTGTCGAGGAGATACGCAGTATTTT.

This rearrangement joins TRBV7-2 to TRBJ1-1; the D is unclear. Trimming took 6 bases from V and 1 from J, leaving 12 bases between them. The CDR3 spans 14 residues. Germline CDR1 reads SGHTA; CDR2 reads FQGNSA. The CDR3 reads CASSRGGKNTEAFF. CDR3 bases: TGTGCCAGCAGTCGAGGTGGGAAGAACACTGAAGCTTTCTTT.

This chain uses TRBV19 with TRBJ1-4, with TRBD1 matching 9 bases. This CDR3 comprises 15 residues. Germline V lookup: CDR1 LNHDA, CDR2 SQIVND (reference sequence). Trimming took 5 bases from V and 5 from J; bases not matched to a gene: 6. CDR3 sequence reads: CASSPYDRGNEKLFF. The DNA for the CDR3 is TGTGCCAGTAGTCCCTACGACAGGGGGAATGAAAAACTGTTTTTT.

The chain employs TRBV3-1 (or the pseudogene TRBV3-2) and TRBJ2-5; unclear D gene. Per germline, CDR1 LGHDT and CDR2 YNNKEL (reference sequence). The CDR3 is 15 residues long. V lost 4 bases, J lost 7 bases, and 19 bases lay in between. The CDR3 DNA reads TGTGCCAGCAGCCCCGCCAATCACGATCCGGGGACCCAGTACTTC. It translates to CASSPANHDPGTQYF.

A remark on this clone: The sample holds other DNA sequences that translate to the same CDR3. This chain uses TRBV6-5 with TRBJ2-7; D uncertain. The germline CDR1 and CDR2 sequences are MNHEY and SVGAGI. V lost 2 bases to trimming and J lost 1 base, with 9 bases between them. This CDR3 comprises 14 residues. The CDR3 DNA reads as TGTGCCAGCAGTTACAGTCTCGGGTCCTACGAGCAGTACTTC. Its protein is CASSYSLGSYEQYF.

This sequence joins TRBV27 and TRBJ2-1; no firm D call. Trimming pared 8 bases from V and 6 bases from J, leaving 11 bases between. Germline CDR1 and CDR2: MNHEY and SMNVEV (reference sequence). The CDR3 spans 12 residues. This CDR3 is CASSLPGNEQFF. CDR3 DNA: TGTGCCAGCTCCCTCCCAGGCAATGAGCAGTTCTTC.

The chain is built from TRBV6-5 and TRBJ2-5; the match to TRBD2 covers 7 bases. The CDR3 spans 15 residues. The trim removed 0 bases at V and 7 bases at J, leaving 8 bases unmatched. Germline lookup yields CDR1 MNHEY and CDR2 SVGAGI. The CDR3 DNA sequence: TGTGCCAGCAGTTACTCGGGGCTTGCGGGGGTGACCCAGTACTTC. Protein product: CASSYSGLAGVTQYF.

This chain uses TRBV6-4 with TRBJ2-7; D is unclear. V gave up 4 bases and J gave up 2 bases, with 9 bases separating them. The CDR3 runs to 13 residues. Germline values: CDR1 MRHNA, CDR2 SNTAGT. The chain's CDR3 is CASSVAETYEQYF. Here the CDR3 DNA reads TGTGCCAGCAGTGTGGCCGAGACCTACGAGCAGTACTTC.